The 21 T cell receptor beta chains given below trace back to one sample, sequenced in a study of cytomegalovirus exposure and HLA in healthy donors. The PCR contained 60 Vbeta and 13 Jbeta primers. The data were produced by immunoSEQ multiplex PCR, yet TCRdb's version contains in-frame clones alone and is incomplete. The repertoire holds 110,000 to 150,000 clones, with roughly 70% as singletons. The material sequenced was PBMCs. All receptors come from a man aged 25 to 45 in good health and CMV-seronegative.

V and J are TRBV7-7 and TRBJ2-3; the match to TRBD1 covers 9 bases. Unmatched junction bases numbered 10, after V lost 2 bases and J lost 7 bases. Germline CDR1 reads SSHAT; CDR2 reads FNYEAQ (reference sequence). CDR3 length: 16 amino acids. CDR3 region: CASSLFPGQGLNTQYF. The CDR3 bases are TGTGCCAGCAGCTTATTTCCGGGACAGGGACTAAATACGCAGTATTTT.

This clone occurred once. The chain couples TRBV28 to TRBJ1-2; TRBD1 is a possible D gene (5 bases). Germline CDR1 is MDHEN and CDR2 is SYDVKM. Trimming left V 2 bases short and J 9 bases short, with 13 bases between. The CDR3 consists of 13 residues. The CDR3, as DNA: TGTGCCAGCAGTTTACGACAGTCTCTGAGCTACACCTTC. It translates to CASSLRQSLSYTF.

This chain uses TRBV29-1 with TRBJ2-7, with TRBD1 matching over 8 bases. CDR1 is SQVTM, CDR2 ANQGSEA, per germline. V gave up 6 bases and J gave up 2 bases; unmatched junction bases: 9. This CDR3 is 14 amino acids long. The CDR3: CSVVPWTGPYEQYF. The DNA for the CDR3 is TGCAGCGTAGTACCCTGGACAGGGCCCTACGAGCAGTACTTC.

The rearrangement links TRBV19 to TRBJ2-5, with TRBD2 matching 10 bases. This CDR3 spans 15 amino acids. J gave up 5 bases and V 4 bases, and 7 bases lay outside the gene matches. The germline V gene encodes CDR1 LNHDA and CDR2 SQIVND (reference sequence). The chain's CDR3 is CASSNVAGGAETQYF. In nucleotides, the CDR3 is TGTGCCAGTAGTAATGTAGCGGGGGGTGCGGAGACCCAGTACTTC.

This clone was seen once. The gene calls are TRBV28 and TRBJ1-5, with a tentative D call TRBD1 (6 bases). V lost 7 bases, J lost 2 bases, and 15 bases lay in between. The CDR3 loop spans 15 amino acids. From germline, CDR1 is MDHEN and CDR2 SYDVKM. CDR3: CASTIGGGGNQPQHF. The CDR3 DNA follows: TGTGCCAGCACCATAGGGGGGGGCGGCAATCAGCCCCAGCATTTT.

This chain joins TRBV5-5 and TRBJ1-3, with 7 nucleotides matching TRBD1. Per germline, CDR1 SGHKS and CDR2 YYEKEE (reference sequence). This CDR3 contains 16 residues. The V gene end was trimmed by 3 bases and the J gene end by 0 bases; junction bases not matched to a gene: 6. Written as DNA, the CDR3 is TGTGCCAGCAGCTGGGGACAGACCCTCTCTGGAAACACCATATATTTT. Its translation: CASSWGQTLSGNTIYF.

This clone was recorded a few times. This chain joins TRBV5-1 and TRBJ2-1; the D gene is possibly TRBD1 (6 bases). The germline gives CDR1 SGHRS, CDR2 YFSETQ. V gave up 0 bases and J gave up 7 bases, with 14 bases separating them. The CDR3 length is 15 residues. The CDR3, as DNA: TGCGCCAGCAGCTTGGTGGGAACAGGGACGAATGAGCAGTTCTTC. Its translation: CASSLVGTGTNEQFF.

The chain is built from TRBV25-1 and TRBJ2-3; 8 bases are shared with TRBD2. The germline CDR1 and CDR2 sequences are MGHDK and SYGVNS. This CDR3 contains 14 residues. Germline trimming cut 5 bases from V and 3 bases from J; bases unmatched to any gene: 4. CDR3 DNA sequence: TGTGCCAGCAGTAAGGGACTAGATACAGATACGCAGTATTTT. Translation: CASSKGLDTDTQYF.

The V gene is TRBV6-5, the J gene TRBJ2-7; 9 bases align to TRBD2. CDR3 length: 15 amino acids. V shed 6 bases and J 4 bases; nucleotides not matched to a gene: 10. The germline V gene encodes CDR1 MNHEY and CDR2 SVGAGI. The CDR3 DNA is TGTGCCAGCAGCTCCCCCCGCGGGGGGGGATACGAGCAGTACTTC. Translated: CASSSPRGGGYEQYF.

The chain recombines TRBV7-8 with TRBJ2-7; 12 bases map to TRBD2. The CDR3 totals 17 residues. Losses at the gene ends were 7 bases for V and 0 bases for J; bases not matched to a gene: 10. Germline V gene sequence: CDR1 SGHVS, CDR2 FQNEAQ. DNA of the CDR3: TGTGCCAGCAACCCGACTAGCGGGGGCCGAAGCTCCTACGAGCAGTACTTC. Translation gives CASNPTSGGRSSYEQYF.

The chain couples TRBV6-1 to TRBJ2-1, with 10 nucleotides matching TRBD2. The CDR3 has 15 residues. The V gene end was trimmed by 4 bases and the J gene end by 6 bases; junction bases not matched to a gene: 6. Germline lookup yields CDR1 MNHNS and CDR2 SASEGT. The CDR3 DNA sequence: TGTGCCAGCAGTGGCAAGCGGGGGGGCCGCAATGAGCAGTTCTTC. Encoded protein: CASSGKRGGRNEQFF.

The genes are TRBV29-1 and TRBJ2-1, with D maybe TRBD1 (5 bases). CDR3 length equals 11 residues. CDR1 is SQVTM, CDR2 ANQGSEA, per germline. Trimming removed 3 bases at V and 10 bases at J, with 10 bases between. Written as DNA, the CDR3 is TGCAGCGTTGATCGAAGGGGCGAGCAGTTCTTC. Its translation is CSVDRRGEQFF.

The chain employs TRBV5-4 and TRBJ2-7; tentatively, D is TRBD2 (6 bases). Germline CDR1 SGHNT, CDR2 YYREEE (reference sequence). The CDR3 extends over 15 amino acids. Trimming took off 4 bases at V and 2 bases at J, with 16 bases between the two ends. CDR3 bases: TGTGCCAGCAGCCGACCGGGACTGGAGGCCTACGAGCAGTACTTC. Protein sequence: CASSRPGLEAYEQYF.

CDR3 DNA sequence: TGTGCCAGCAGCTCGGGGATTAGGACAGGGAACACTGAAGCTTTCTTT. Translated, it gives CASSSGIRTGNTEAFF. The J gene is TRBJ1-1, the V gene TRBV5-6; 7 bases match TRBD1. Trimming at V came to 3 bases and at J to 1 base, leaving 9 bases not matched to a gene. This CDR3 is 16 amino acids long. Germline assignment: CDR1 SGHDT and CDR2 YYEEEE.

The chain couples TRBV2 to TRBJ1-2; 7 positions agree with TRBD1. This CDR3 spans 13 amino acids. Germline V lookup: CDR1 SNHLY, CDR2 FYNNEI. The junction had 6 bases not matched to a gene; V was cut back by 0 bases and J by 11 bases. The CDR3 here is CASSEATTGRYTF. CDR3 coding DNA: TGTGCCAGCAGTGAAGCAACGACAGGGAGATACACCTTC.

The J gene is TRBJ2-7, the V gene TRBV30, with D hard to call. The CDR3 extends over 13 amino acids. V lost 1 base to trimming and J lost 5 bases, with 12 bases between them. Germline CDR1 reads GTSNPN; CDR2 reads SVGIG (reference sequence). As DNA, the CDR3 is TGTGCCTGGAGTGCGAGAAACCCCGACGAGCAGTACTTC. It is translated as CAWSARNPDEQYF.

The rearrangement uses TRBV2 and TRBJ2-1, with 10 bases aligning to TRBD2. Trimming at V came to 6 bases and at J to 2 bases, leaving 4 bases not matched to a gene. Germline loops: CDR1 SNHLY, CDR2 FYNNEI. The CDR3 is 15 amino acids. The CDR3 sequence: CASRATSGTYNEQFF. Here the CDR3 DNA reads TGTGCCAGCAGAGCAACTAGCGGGACCTACAATGAGCAGTTCTTC.

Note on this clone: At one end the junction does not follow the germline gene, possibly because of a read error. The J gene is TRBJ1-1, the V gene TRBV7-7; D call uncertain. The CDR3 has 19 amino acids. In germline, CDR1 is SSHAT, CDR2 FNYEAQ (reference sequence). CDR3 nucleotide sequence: TGTGCTAGCAGCTTAGCTTGGAGGGCCCCGGGTGTAGTGAACACTGAAGCTTTCTTT. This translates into CASSLAWRAPGVVNTEAFF.

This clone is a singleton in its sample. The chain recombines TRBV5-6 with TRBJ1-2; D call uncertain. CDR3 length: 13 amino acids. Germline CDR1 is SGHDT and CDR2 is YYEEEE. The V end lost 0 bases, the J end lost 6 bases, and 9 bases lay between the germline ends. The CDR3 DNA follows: TGTGCCAGCAGCTTGGAGAGGGTTCATGGCTACACCTTC. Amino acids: CASSLERVHGYTF.

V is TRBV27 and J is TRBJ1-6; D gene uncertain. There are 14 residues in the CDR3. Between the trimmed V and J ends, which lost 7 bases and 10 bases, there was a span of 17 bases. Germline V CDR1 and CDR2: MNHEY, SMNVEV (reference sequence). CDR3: CASTGREIGSPLHF. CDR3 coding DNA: TGTGCCAGCACAGGACGGGAGATTGGGTCACCCCTCCACTTT.

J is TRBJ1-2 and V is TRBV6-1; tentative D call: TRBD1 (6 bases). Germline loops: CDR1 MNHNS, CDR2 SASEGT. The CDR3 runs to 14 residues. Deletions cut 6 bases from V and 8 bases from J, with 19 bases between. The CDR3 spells CASREYRELDGYTF. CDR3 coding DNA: TGTGCCAGCAGGGAATACAGGGAATTGGACGGCTACACCTTC.